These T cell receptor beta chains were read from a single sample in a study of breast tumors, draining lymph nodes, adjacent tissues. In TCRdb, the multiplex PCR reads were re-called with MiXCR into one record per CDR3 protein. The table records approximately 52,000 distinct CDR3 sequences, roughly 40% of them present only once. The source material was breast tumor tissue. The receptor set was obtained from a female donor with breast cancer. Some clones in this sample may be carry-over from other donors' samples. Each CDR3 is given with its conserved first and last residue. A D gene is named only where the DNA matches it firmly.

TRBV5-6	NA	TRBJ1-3	CASSLVAGGNTIYF
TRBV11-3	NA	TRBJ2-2	CASSLYGELFF
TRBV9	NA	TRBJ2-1	CASSHKQGLRGSHFAHEQFF
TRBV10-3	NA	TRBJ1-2	CAISELADTQYGYTF
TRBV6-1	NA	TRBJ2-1	CASRRGKNYNEQFF
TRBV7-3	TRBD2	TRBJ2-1	CASSLQAGAINEQFF
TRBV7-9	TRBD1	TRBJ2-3	CASSLADRGFTDTQYF
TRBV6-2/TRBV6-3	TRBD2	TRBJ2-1	CASRRTSGSFEQFF
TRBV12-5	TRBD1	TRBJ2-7	CASGFPPGQRLVRLNEQYF
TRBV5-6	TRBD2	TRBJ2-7	CASSHKLAGNFYEQYF
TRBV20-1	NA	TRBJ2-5	CSAPHWVQETQYF
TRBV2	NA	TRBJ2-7	CASSPGSPLYEQCF
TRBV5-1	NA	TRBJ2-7	CASSPKDSTSYEQYF
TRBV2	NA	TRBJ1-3	CASSARGQDILYF
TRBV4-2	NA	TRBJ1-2	CASSQDRGPTNYGYTF
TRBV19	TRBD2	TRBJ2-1	CASLRTSGSGEQFF
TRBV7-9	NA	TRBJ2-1	CASSLREQFF
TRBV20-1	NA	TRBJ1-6	CSASPDMRSPLHF
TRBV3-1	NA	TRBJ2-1	CASSQQLNEQFF
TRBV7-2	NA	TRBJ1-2	CASSLRGQQLYTF
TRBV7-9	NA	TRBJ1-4	CASSLGGGINEKLFF
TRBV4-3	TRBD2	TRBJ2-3	CASSQEFIQRGRDTQYF
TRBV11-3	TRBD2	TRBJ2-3	CASSYPGLAGDTQYF
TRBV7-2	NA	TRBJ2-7	CASSLDPGNYEQYF
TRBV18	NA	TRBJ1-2	CASSPAQGERGYTF
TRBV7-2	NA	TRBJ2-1	CASSLLRPSGQDNEQFF
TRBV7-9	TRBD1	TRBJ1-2	CASSQSPGQGGIYGYTF
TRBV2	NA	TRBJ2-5	CASSHVSYQETQYF
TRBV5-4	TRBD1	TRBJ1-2	CASSGGTAFNYGYTF
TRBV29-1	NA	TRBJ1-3	CSGGTASGNTIHF
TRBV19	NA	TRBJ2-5	CASSNQAMNTEAFGAGSRLTQYF
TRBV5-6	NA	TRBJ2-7	CASSPTEREYYEQYF
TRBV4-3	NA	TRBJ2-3	CASSQEPPGSSTDTQYF
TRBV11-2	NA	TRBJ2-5	CASSPGTPYF
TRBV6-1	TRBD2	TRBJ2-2	CASSTGTTLNTGELFF
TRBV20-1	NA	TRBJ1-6	CSASGSRGNSPLHF
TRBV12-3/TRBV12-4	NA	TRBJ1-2	CASSFSGLAYGYTF
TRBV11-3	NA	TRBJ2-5	CASSLTVQETQYF
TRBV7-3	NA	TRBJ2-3	CASSRHRTDTQYF
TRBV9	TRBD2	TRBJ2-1	CASSVATGLAGGRHNEQFF
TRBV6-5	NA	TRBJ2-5	CASSYDGYSNQPQCF
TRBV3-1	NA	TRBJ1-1	CASSLPGRLNTEAFF
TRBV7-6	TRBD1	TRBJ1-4	CASSARQGGGEKLFF
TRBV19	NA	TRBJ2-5	CASSMRGAPHSGTQYF
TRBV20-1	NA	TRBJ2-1	CSASLRNEQFF
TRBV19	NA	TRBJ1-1	CASSMGGEVGEAFF
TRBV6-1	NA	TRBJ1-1	CASSVFGTGTTEAFF
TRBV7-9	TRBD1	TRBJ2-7	CASSTGTGGSYEQYF
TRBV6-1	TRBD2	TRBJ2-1	CASSEAPSGGYNEQFF
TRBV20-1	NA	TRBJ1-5	CSARFGINSNQPQHF
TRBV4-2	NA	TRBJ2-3	CASSLEAGTDTQYF
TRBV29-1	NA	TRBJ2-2	CSVGRQISGELFF
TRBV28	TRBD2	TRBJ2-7	CASTPGGGKRGEQYF
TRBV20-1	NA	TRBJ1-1	CSALRAEAFF
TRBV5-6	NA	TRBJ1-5	CASSLGRNYEHF
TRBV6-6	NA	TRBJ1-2	CASREPGDYGYTF